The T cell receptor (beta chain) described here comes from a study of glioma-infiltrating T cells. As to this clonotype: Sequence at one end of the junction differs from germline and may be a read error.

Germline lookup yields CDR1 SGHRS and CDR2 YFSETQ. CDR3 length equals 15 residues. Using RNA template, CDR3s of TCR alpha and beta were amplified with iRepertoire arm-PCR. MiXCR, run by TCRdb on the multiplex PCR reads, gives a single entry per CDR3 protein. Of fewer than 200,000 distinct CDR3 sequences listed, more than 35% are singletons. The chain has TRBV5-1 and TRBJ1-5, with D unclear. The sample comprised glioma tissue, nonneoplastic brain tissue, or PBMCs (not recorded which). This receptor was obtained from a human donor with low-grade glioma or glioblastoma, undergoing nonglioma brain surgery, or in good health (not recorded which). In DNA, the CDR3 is TGCGCCAGCAGCTCAGCCGGTGGGGTTAATCATCCCCAGCATTTT. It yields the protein CASSSAGGVNHPQHF.